A selection of T cell receptor beta chains follows, all from one sample in a study of cytomegalovirus exposure and HLA in healthy donors. Profiled with immunoSEQ multiplex PCR; TCRdb holds only in-frame clones, not every one. The table has around 40,000 clones, 55% to 75% seen once; the top ten hold roughly 18%. Sequenced: PBMCs. These receptors all come from a man aged 45-65 years in good health and CMV-seropositive. Each CDR3 is given with its conserved first and last residue. Fields, in order: V gene, D gene, clone size, J gene, CDR3 DNA, CDR3 protein. The D gene is left open where the match is weak. Clone size is not always given. Where it is, it says once, few, many or a class for expanded clones.

TRBV7-3,-,few,TRBJ2-1,TGTGCCAGCAGCTTAACGTCAACTGCAAATGAGCAGTTCTTC,CASSLTSTANEQFF
TRBV5-1,TRBD1,-,TRBJ1-2,TGCGCCAGCAGGGAGACAGGGGGCTATGGCTACACCTTC,CASRETGGYGYTF
TRBV7-9,-,-,TRBJ2-7,TGTGCCAGCAGCTTAGTAACAGGCCTCTACGAGCAGTACTTC,CASSLVTGLYEQYF
TRBV18,TRBD1,-,TRBJ1-1,TGTGCCAGCTCACCACAGGGGGCTAACACTGAAGCTTTCTTT,CASSPQGANTEAFF
TRBV7-9,-,-,TRBJ1-2,TGTGCCAGCAGCTTACCGGAGGGAGGGGACTATGGCTACACCTTC,CASSLPEGGDYGYTF
TRBV2,-,few,TRBJ1-3,TGTGCCAGCAGTGAATCCAGAAGCTCTGGAAACACCATATATTTT,CASSESRSSGNTIYF
TRBV4-3,-,-,TRBJ2-3,TGCGCCAGCAGCCAAGGGTCAGGGTTTAGCACAGATACGCAGTATTTT,CASSQGSGFSTDTQYF
TRBV9,TRBD2,-,TRBJ2-2,TGTGCCAGCAGCGTAGTAGCGGGGGGGCCGGTGTCGGAGCTGTTTTTT,CASSVVAGGPVSELFF
TRBV11-1,TRBD1,-,TRBJ1-4,TGTGCCAGCAGCGGACAGGGGATTGAAAAACTGTTTTTT,CASSGQGIEKLFF
TRBV27,TRBD1,-,TRBJ2-7,TGTGCCAGCGCCTCCGGGACAGGAGGCTACGAGCAGTACTTC,CASASGTGGYEQYF
TRBV6-5,TRBD2,-,TRBJ2-1,TGTGCCAGCAGTTATGGGACTAGCGTAAATGAGCAGTTCTTC,CASSYGTSVNEQFF
TRBV7-9,TRBD1,-,TRBJ2-5,TGTGCCAGCAGCGCCGGGACAGAACAAGAGACCCAGTACTTC,CASSAGTEQETQYF
TRBV7-3,TRBD2,-,TRBJ2-5,TGTGCCAGCAGCGGCGTAGCGGGGGGGCCTTCGACCCAGTACTTC,CASSGVAGGPSTQYF
TRBV2,TRBD1,once,TRBJ2-5,TGTGCCAGCAGCTCGACAGGGGAAGAGACCCAGTACTTC,CASSSTGEETQYF
TRBV6-6,TRBD1,-,TRBJ1-5,TGTGCCAGCAGTTCTGACAGGGTTATGGATCAGCCCCAGCATTTT,CASSSDRVMDQPQHF
TRBV11-3,-,-,TRBJ2-7,TGTGCCAGCAGCTTCGGCGGCGGAAGCTACGAGCAGTACTTC,CASSFGGGSYEQYF
TRBV7-2,TRBD1,-,TRBJ1-4,TGTGCCAGCAGCCGGATTACAGGGGACGAAAAACTGTTTTTT,CASSRITGDEKLFF
TRBV4-2,TRBD2,-,TRBJ2-3,TGTGCCAGCAGCCATCGACTAGCGGCGCCTAGCACAGATACGCAGTATTTT,CASSHRLAAPSTDTQYF
TRBV18,TRBD2,-,TRBJ2-1,TGTGCCAGCTCACCACCTAATAGCGGGGGAAACAATGAGCAGTTCTTC,CASSPPNSGGNNEQFF
TRBV7-2,TRBD2,-,TRBJ2-1,TGTGCCAGCAGCTTAGCAGCGGGGCGCTACAATGAGCAGTTCTTC,CASSLAAGRYNEQFF
TRBV4-2,TRBD2,-,TRBJ2-3,TGTGCCAGCGGAAAGTCTCGGGGGGGTGCAGATACGCAGTATTTT,CASGKSRGGADTQYF
TRBV4-3,TRBD1,few,TRBJ2-5,TGCGCCAGCAGCCACTTACAGGGGGCCGCAGAGACCCAGTACTTC,CASSHLQGAAETQYF
TRBV19,-,-,TRBJ1-1,TGTGCCAGTAATCAGGGAACGAACACTGAAGCTTTCTTT,CASNQGTNTEAFF
TRBV19,-,-,TRBJ1-3,TGTGCCTGTGGCAGGGTATCTGGAAACACCATATATTTT,CACGRVSGNTIYF
TRBV10-3,TRBD1,-,TRBJ1-5,TGTGCCGTTGGGACAGGGGACAATCAGCCCCAGCATTTT,CAVGTGDNQPQHF
TRBV7-9,TRBD1,-,TRBJ1-2,TGTGCCAGCAGCTTCGCCCTCCAGACAGGGCCTACTAACTATGGCTACACCTTC,CASSFALQTGPTNYGYTF
TRBV18,-,-,TRBJ2-3,TGTGCCAGCTCACTATCTAGCACAGATACGCAGTATTTT,CASSLSSTDTQYF
TRBV7-9,TRBD1,few,TRBJ1-2,TGTGCCAGCAGCCCCCGACAGGGGAACTATGGCTACACCTTC,CASSPRQGNYGYTF
TRBV7-9,-,few,TRBJ2-5,TGTGCCAGCAGCTTAGTAGGGGAAGAGACCCAGTACTTC,CASSLVGEETQYF
TRBV29-1,-,-,TRBJ1-2,TGCAGCGTTGAAGATCTTCGGGGGGCCTACGGCTACACCTTC,CSVEDLRGAYGYTF
TRBV25-1,TRBD2,-,TRBJ2-1,TGTGCCAGCAGCCGACTAGCGGGGGGCGATGAGCAGTTCTTC,CASSRLAGGDEQFF
TRBV11-2,TRBD1,-,TRBJ2-1,TGTGCCAGCAGCGTACAGGGGCTGCTGTTCTTC,CASSVQGLLFF
TRBV4-3,-,once,TRBJ1-4,TGCGCCAGCAGCCAAGATGGCGGCTATGAAAAACTGTTTTTT,CASSQDGGYEKLFF
TRBV7-3,-,-,TRBJ1-4,TGTGCCAGCAGCGCAGGGGTGGGTGAAAAACTGTTTTTT,CASSAGVGEKLFF
TRBV6-5,-,-,TRBJ1-6,TGTGCCAGCAGTTACTCGCGAGGTTCCTATAATTCACCCCTCCACTTT,CASSYSRGSYNSPLHF
TRBV5-8,TRBD1,-,TRBJ2-1,TGTGCCAGCCCCGGGACAGGGGTTGTCAATGAGCAGTTCTTC,CASPGTGVVNEQFF
TRBV6-1,-,medium-sized,TRBJ2-2,TGTGCCAGCAGTGAATCTGAGACCGGGGAGCTGTTTTTT,CASSESETGELFF